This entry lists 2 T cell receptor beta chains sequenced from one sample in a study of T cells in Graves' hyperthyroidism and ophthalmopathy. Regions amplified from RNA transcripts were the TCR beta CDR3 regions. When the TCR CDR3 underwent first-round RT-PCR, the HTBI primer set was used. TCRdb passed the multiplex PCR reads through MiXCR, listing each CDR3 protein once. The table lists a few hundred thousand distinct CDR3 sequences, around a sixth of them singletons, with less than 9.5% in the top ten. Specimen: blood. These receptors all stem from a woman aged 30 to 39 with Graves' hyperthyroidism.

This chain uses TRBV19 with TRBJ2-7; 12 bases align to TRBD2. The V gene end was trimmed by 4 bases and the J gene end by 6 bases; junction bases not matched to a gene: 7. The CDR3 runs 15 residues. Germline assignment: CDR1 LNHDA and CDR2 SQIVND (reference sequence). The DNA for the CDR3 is TGTGCCAGTAGTAACCTAGCGGGAGGGCCGGCCGAGCAGTACTTC. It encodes CASSNLAGGPAEQYF.

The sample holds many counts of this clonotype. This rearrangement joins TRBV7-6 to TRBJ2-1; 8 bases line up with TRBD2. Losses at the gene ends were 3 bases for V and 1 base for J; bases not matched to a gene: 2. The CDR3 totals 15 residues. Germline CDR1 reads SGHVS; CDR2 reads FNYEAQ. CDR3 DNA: TGTGCCAGCAGCTTGGGACTAGGGTCCTACAATGAGCAGTTCTTC. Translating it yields CASSLGLGSYNEQFF. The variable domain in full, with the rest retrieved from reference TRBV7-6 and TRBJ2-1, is GAGVSQSPRYKVTKRGQDVALRCDPISGHVSLYWYRQALGQGPEFLTYFNYEAQQDKSGLPNDRFSAERPEGSISTLTIQRTEQRDSAMYRCASSLGLGSYNEQFFGPGTRLTVL.